This T cell receptor (beta chain) was obtained from a study of beta chain features in type 1 diabetes. Whole-study findings and limits: VDJ junctions from patients with type 1 diabetes contained fewer insertions and more deletions. HLA influence on TCRB rearrangement stayed unresolved here. There was a moderate but significant shortening of TCRB CDR3s in all four CD4+ subsets of Type 1 diabetes patients.

CD45RO/CCR7/CD25/CD127/CD95/CD27 separated CD4+ naive, central memory, regulatory and stem cell-like memory cells by sorting. This CDR3 contains 16 residues. Germline V gene lookup returns CDR1 LGHNA and CDR2 YNFKEQ. V gave up 0 bases and J gave up 1 base; unmatched junction bases: 4. The sequenced template was cDNA made from the entire isolated RNA. Assay used: immunoSEQ multiplex PCR; TCRdb lists only in-frame clones, some missing. The sample includes around 250,000 clones, 24% of them seen just once. This clone has a handful of counts. As yet, its antigen is unknown. The clonotype was recovered from a woman under 40 with type 1 diabetes. This sequence joins TRBV4-2 and TRBJ2-7; 9 bases agree with TRBD2. The sample was naive CD4+ T cells from blood. CDR3 nucleotide sequence: TGTGCCAGCAGCCAAGATAGCGGGAGTAGGTCCTACGAGCAGTACTTC. This sequence encodes CASSQDSGSRSYEQYF.